Each of the 18 T cell receptor beta chains below was sequenced from the same sample in a study of CXCR3-negative and CXCR3-positive naive CD8 T cells. The study made its TRB cDNA libraries by 5' RACE, adding UMI labels. TCRdb processed the 5' RACE reads again and assigns one entry to each CDR3 protein, with no DNA. The table gives roughly 56,000 distinct CDR3 sequences; the top ten clones make up 0.42% of it. Material for sequencing was naive CXCR3- CD8+ T cells from blood. Subset given: CD45RO-CCR7+CD27+CD95- naive CD8+ T cells lacking CXCR3 (TNR3-). These receptors were obtained from a human donor in good health. Some clones in this sample may be carry-over from other donors' samples.

The chain joins TRBV29-1 to TRBJ2-7. Looked up from germline, CDR1 is SQVTM and CDR2 is ANQGSEA. CDR3 length equals 14 residues. CDR3 loop: CSATSFGSSYEQYF.

The chain joins TRBV6-6 to TRBJ1-2; TCRdb selects TRBD1, and the lack of DNA leaves this call unchecked. The germline gives CDR1 MNHNY, CDR2 SVGAGI (reference sequence). The CDR3 is 16 residues long. CDR3 in amino acids: CASSLWGTGADYGYTF.

The CDR3 loop reads CASSPSSGANVLTF. The rearrangement links TRBV7-3 to TRBJ2-6. There are 14 residues in the CDR3. The germline V gene encodes CDR1 SGHTA and CDR2 FQGTGA.

The J gene is TRBJ1-2, the V gene TRBV27. Germline CDR1 is MNHEY and CDR2 is SMNVEV (reference sequence). The CDR3 loop spans 13 amino acids. The CDR3 loop is CASSPRGGDGYTF.

V is TRBV24-1 and J is TRBJ2-1; the D call from TCRdb, TRBD2, cannot be confirmed without DNA. The CDR3 extends over 17 amino acids. Germline CDR1 is KGHDR and CDR2 is SFDVKD. The CDR3 protein is CATSDRRGGPAYNEQFF.

The rearrangement uses TRBV27 and TRBJ2-7; TCRdb picks TRBD1, but there is no DNA to check that call. Germline CDR1 MNHEY, CDR2 SMNVEV (reference sequence). The CDR3 is made up of 16 amino acids. The CDR3 sequence is CASSLSGQGRSYEQYF.

The chain is built from TRBV7-9 and TRBJ2-1. CDR3 size: 12 residues. The germline V gene encodes CDR1 SEHNR and CDR2 FQNEAQ (reference sequence). CDR3 protein: CASQEDYNEQFF.

The chain recombines TRBV7-9 with TRBJ1-1; there is no DNA to check the TCRdb D call of TRBD1. Germline V gene sequence: CDR1 SEHNR, CDR2 FQNEAQ (reference sequence). CDR3 size: 12 residues. This CDR3 is CASSEIEGKAFF.

V gene TRBV6-2 or TRBV6-3 combines with J gene TRBJ2-3; no DNA is available, so the TRBD2 call from TCRdb remains unchecked. The CDR3 is 17 residues long. Per germline, CDR1 MNHEY and CDR2 SVGEGT. CDR3 loop: CASSGGYSGGPGDTQYF.

The genes are TRBV12-3 or TRBV12-4 and TRBJ1-2. The CDR3 sequence is 12 residues long. CDR3 region: CASSQGLYGYTF.

The chain employs TRBV7-2 and TRBJ2-3; the D gene TCRdb calls, TRBD2, cannot be checked with no DNA. The CDR3 extends over 20 amino acids. Germline V gene lookup returns CDR1 SGHTA and CDR2 FQGNSA. The CDR3 spells CASSARAGTSGATSTDTQYF. Using reference TRBV7-2 and TRBJ2-3 for the parts outside the CDR3, the full variable domain is GAGVSQSPSNKVTEKGKDVELRCDPISGHTALYWYRQSLGQGLEFLIYFQGNSAPDKSGLPSDRFSAERTGGSVSTLTIQRTQQEDSAVYLCASSARAGTSGATSTDTQYFGPGTRLTVL.

The chain joins TRBV29-1 to TRBJ2-2; TCRdb indicates TRBD1, and absent DNA this call remains unverified. Looked up from germline, CDR1 is SQVTM and CDR2 is ANQGSEA. The CDR3 is made up of 13 amino acids. The CDR3 sequence is CSVGQENTGELFF.

This rearrangement joins TRBV12-3 or TRBV12-4 to TRBJ2-7; there is no DNA to check the TCRdb D call of TRBD1. This CDR3 contains 16 residues. The CDR3 sequence is CASSQTGTRASYEQYF.

The gene calls are TRBV7-2 and TRBJ2-7; TCRdb's D call, TRBD1, is unchecked because there is no DNA. The CDR3 sequence is 16 residues long. Germline V lookup: CDR1 SGHTA, CDR2 FQGNSA. CDR3 protein: CASRLEGGTEPYEQYF.

J is TRBJ1-1 and V is TRBV6-4. Germline V gives CDR1 MRHNA, CDR2 SNTAGT. The CDR3 runs to 13 residues. CDR3 in amino acids: CASRENEGTEAFF.

The chain is built from TRBV7-2 and TRBJ2-7. CDR1 SGHTA and CDR2 FQGNSA come from the germline V gene. The CDR3 is 13 amino acids. The CDR3 is CASSFVNDYEQYF.

The chain combines TRBV4-3 with TRBJ2-2; the TCRdb D gene call, TRBD1, has no DNA to confirm it. Looked up from germline, CDR1 is LGHNA and CDR2 is YSLEER. The CDR3 is 16 residues long. This chain's CDR3 is CASSQDRGDGTGELFF.

This rearrangement joins TRBV7-8 to TRBJ1-2. CDR1 is SGHVS, CDR2 FQNEAQ, per germline. The CDR3 has 14 amino acids. CDR3 residues: CASSAQPTHYGYTF.